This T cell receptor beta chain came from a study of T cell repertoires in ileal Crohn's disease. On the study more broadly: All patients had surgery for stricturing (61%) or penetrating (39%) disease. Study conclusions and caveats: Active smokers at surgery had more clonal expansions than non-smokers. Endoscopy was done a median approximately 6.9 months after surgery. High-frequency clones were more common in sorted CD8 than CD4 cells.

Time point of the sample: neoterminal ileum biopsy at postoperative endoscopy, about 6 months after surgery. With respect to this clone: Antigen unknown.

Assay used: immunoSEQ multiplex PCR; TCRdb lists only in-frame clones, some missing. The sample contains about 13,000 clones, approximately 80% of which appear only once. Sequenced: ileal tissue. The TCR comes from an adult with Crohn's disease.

CDR3 protein: CASSFGQGGEQYF. The CDR3 region has the DNA TGTGCCAGCAGCTTTGGACAGGGCGGGGAGCAGTACTTC. The chain carries TRBV7-9 and TRBJ2-7; TRBD1 matches at 8 bases. This CDR3 has 13 amino acids. V gave up 3 bases and J gave up 7 bases; unmatched junction bases: 5. Germline V gene data show CDR1 as SEHNR and CDR2 as FQNEAQ (reference sequence).